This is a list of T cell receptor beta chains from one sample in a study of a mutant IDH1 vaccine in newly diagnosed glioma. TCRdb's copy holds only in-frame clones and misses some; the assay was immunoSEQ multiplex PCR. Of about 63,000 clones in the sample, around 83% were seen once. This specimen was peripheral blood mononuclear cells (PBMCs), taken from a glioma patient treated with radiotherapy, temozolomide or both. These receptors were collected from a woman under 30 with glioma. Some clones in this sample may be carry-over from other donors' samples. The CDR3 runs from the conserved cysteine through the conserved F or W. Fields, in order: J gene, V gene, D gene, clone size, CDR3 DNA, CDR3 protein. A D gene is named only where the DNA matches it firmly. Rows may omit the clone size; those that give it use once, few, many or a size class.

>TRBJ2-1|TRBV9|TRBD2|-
TGTGCCAGCCAGACAAGCGGGGGTCCTTACAATGAGCAGTTCTTC
CASQTSGGPYNEQFF
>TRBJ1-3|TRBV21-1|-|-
TGTGCCAGCAGCAGACAAGGACAGATCGCTGGAAACACCATATATTTT
CASSRQGQIAGNTIYF
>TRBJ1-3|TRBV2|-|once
TGTGCCAGCTGTGCAGGGCCTGGAAACACCATATATTTT
CASCAGPGNTIYF
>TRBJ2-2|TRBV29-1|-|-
TGCAGCGTTGAGGCGGGATACACCGGGGAGCTGTTTTTT
CSVEAGYTGELFF
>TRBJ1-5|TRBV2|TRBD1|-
TGTGCCAGCAGTGTATCGACAGGGCGGGGGGAGCCCCAGCATTTT
CASSVSTGRGEPQHF
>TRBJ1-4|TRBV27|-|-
TGTGCCAGCAGTTCGGACACCGATGAAAAACTGTTTTTT
CASSSDTDEKLFF
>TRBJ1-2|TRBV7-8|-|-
TGTGCCAGCAGCTACGGCAGGAACTATGGCTACACCTTC
CASSYGRNYGYTF
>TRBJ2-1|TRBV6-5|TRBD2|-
TGTGCCAGCAGTTCCCCACTAGCGGGAGGACGGAATGAGCAGTTCTTC
CASSSPLAGGRNEQFF
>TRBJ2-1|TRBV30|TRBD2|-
TGTGCCTGGAGAAGGCTAGCGGGAGGTAGCTCCTACAATGAGCAGTTCTTC
CAWRRLAGGSSYNEQFF
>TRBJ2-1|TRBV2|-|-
TGTGCCAGCAGTGGCTTAGGGGCCGCTGAGCAGTTCTTC
CASSGLGAAEQFF
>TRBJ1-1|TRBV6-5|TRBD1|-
TGTGCCAGCACCTACCCCGGACAGGTTGAAGCTTTCTTT
CASTYPGQVEAFF
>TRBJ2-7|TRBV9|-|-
TGTGCCAGCAGCGTAGAAGCAACTGCCTACGAGCAGTACTTC
CASSVEATAYEQYF
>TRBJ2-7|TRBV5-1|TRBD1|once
TGCGCCAGCAGCTTAAGGACAGGGGTATCGAACGAGCAGTACTTC
CASSLRTGVSNEQYF
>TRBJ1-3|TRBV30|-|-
TGTGCCTGGAGTGTACTAGGACAGACCTTCTCTGGAAACACCATATATTTT
CAWSVLGQTFSGNTIYF
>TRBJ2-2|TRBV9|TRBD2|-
TGTGCCAGCAGCGTAGGACCGTCGGGGGGGACGAACACCGGGGAGCTGTTTTTT
CASSVGPSGGTNTGELFF
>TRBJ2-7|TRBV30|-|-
TGTGCCTGGAGTGTACAAACGCTAAGGCACTTC
CAWSVQTLRHF
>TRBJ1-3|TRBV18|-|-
TGTGCCAGCTCATCGACTGCCCCGAGGACTGGAAACACCATATATTTT
CASSSTAPRTGNTIYF
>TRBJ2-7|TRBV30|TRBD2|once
TGTGCCTGGAGTCGGGGGGAGGCCTACGAGCAGTACTTC
CAWSRGEAYEQYF
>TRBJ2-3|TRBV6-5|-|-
TGTGCCAGCAGTTACCCGGGGAGCACAGATACGCAGTATTTT
CASSYPGSTDTQYF
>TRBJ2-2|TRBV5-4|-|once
TGTGCCAGCAGCTCCCCACCCGGGACAAAGGACACCGGGGAGCTGTTTTTT
CASSSPPGTKDTGELFF
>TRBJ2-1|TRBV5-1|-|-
TGCGCCAGCAGCTTGGGTACATGGCACAATGAGCAGTTCTTC
CASSLGTWHNEQFF
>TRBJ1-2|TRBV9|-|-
TGTGCCAGCATGGCAGGGGACGGCTACACCTTC
CASMAGDGYTF
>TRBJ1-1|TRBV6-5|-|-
TGTGCCAGCAGTACACTGACACAGAACACTGAAGCTTTCTTT
CASSTLTQNTEAFF
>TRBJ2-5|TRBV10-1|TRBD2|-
TGCGCCAGCAGTGAGTCGACTCGCGGTAGCGGGAGAGAGACCCAGTACTTC
CASSESTRGSGRETQYF
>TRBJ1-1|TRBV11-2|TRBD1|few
TGTGCCAGCAGCTTAACGGGACAGGGGAACACTGAAGCTTTCTTT
CASSLTGQGNTEAFF
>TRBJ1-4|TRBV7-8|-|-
TGTGCCAGCAGCTTAGCGCAGTTATTGCGGGAGGATGAAAAACTGTTTTTT
CASSLAQLLREDEKLFF
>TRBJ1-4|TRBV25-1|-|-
TGTGCCAGCAGTGATGGGTTTAATGAAAAACTGTTTTTT
CASSDGFNEKLFF
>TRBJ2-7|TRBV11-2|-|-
TGTGCCAGCAGCTCGGCCTGGCCCTACGAGCAGTACTTC
CASSSAWPYEQYF
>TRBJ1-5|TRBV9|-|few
TGTGCCAGCAGCTCCCGTTCGGGCAGCAATCAGCCCCAGCATTTT
CASSSRSGSNQPQHF
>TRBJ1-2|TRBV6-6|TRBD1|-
TGTGCCAGCAGCAGCCCCGGACAGGGGGACTATGGCTACACCTTC
CASSSPGQGDYGYTF
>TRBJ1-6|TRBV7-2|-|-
TGTGCCAGCAGCTTCCCTAATTCACCCCTCCACTTT
CASSFPNSPLHF
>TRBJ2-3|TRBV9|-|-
TGTGCCAGCAGCCCGGACCCTGGCAGGGATACGCAGTATTTT
CASSPDPGRDTQYF
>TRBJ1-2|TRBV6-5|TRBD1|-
TGTGCCAGCAGTAGACGACAGGGGAGGGGCGGTGGCTACACCTTC
CASSRRQGRGGGYTF
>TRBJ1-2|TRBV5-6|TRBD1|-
TGTGCCAGCAGTTTACCTCAGGACAGGGGCTATGGCTACACCTTC
CASSLPQDRGYGYTF
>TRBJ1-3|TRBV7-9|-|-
TGTGCCAGCAGCTTTCGTAAAGGGAGCTCTGGAAACACCATATATTTT
CASSFRKGSSGNTIYF
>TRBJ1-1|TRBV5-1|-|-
TGCGCCAGCAGGGTACCTAGGGATGGGAACACTGAAGCTTTCTTT
CASRVPRDGNTEAFF
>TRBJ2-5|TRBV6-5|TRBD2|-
TGTGCCAGCAGTTACAGCGGGGGGGCAGGGGAGACCCAGTACTTC
CASSYSGGAGETQYF
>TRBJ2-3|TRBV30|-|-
TGTGCCTGGAGATTTAGAGCAGATACGCAGTATTTT
CAWRFRADTQYF
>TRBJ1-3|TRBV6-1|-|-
TGTGCCAGCAGTGAAGCTAGGCAGCCCTCTGGAAACACCATATATTTT
CASSEARQPSGNTIYF
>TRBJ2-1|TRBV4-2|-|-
TGTGCCAGCAGCCAAGATCAACGGCGGGGCTCCTACAATGAGCAGTTCTTC
CASSQDQRRGSYNEQFF
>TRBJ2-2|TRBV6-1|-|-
TGTGCCAGCAGTGAAGCGTTCAAGGGCGCCGGGGAGCTGTTTTTT
CASSEAFKGAGELFF
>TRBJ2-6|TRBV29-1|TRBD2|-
TGCAGCGTAGCCGGGACTAGCGGAGTCAACGTCCTGACTTTC
CSVAGTSGVNVLTF
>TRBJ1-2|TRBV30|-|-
TGTGCCTGGAGTGTTTTAGTCTCCTTCCCTCTCTATGGCTACACCTTC
CAWSVLVSFPLYGYTF
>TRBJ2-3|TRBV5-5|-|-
TGTGCCAGCAGCTTGGAGTTTATGGATACGCAGTATTTT
CASSLEFMDTQYF
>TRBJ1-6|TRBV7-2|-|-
TGTGCCAGCAGCTCCCCAGTCAGGTACAATTCACCCCTCCACTTT
CASSSPVRYNSPLHF
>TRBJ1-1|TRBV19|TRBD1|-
TGTGCCACCCTCCGGCGGGGACAGGGGATCGGCGGGGCTTTCTTT
CATLRRGQGIGGAFF